This T cell receptor (beta chain) was recovered during a study of Graves' ophthalmopathy and Graves' hyperthyroidism. Hyperthyroidism patients had new diagnoses, durations under 2 months, and ages of 18 to 65. As the template, RNA transcripts were used to amplify TCR beta CDR3 regions. First-round RT-PCR with HTBI primers preceded a second-round multiplex PCR. Using its own MiXCR run on the multiplex PCR reads, TCRdb lists one record per CDR3 protein. The sample shows 900,000 to 1,200,000 distinct CDR3 sequences, about 40% of them seen only once. The CDR3 contains 17 residues. V gave up 2 bases and J gave up 0 bases; unmatched junction bases: 6. CDR1 SGDLS and CDR2 YYNGEE come from the germline V gene. This clonotype was picked up many times.

The sequenced material came from peripheral blood or thyroid tissue (not recorded which). The chain couples TRBV9 to TRBJ1-3, with 9 bases fitting TRBD1. The receptor was isolated from an adult man with Graves' hyperthyroidism. The CDR3, as DNA: TGTGCCAGCAGCGTTACGGGACAGGGCAACTCTGGAAACACCATATATTTT. Translating gives CASSVTGQGNSGNTIYF. Full variable domain (outside the CDR3, taken from reference TRBV9 and TRBJ1-3): DSGVTQTPKHLITATGQRVTLRCSPRSGDLSVYWYQQSLDQGLQFLIQYYNGEERAKGNILERFSAQQFPDLHSELNLSSLELGDSALYFCASSVTGQGNSGNTIYFGEGSWLTVV.